Below are 3 T cell receptor beta chains sequenced from a single sample in a study of blood T cells in healthy people across ages. For the second PCR, which ran for about 6 to 11 cycles, a sample-barcoded 5' primer and a J-beta primer mix were used. TCRdb called the 5' RACE reads again in MiXCR, with one record for every CDR3 protein. The sample consists of about 650,000 distinct CDR3 sequences, roughly half of them appearing once. The sample was blood. The receptors come from a woman aged 80 or older in good health.

In this sample, this clonotype turned up many times. The genes are TRBV21-1 and TRBJ1-1; the table calls TRBD1, which could not be checked here. TRBV21-1 counts as a pseudogene. The length of the CDR3 is 19 residues. CDR3 residues: CASRHKEGSREFMNTEAFF. The CDR3 bases are TGTGCCAGCAGGCACAAGGAGGGCTCCCGGGAATTCATGAACACTGAAGCTTTCTTT.

This clonotype was seen ten or more times. The chain couples TRBV12-3 or TRBV12-4 to TRBJ2-5, with D perhaps matching TRBD2 (6 bases). There are 13 residues in the CDR3. Trimming took 5 bases from V and 5 from J, leaving 12 bases between them. In nucleotides, the CDR3 is TGTGCCAGCAGTCGGGGGAGATGGGAGACCCAGTACTTC. This sequence encodes CASSRGRWETQYF.

This clonotype was detected only once. A much larger clone sits a single nucleotide away, making a read error possible. The V gene is TRBV9, the J gene TRBJ2-1, with 9 positions matching TRBD2. The CDR3 spans 16 residues. From germline, CDR1 is SGDLS and CDR2 YYNGEE. CDR3 coding DNA: TGTGCCAGCAGCGCGGGACTAGCCCTCTCCCACAATGAGCAGTTCTTC. This encodes CASSAGLALSHNEQFF.